This is a list of T cell receptor beta chains from one sample in a study of blood T cell repertoires in COVID-19. Some clones are missing from TCRdb's copy, which holds only in-frame ones; the method was immunoSEQ multiplex PCR. The data show hundreds of thousands of clones, 75% to 90% seen once. The sample consisted of peripheral blood. The receptors here all came from a woman aged 25-40 years with active or convalescent COVID-19. Each CDR3 is given with its conserved first and last residue. A D gene is named only where the DNA matches it firmly. Only some rows state a clone size, as once, few, many or a class for expanded clones.

>.|TRBV5-5|.|TRBJ1-4
TGTGCCAGCAGCTTGGGGGGCACCACTAATGAAAAACTGTTTTTT
CASSLGGTTNEKLFF
>TRBD2|TRBV18|.|TRBJ2-2
TGTGCCAGCTCACCGGGACTAGCGGGATCCGGGGAGCTGTTTTTT
CASSPGLAGSGELFF
>.|TRBV11-2|.|TRBJ2-7
TGTGCCAGCAGCTTAGCGGGTAAATCCTACGAGCAGTACTTC
CASSLAGKSYEQYF
>TRBD2|TRBV6-5|.|TRBJ2-7
TGTGCCAGCAGTTCTAGTCTAGCGGGGCCGCGGAACTTC
CASSSSLAGPRNF
>.|TRBV6-6|.|TRBJ1-6
TGTGCCAGCAGTTACCGCGGGGACCCTGCTTCACCCCTCCACTTT
CASSYRGDPASPLHF
>.|TRBV7-9|.|TRBJ2-7
TGTGCCAGCAGCTTAATGGCGCCAACACAAGGGGGTGAGCAGTACTTC
CASSLMAPTQGGEQYF
>.|TRBV20-1|few|TRBJ1-2
TGCAGTGCTAGTCAGGGAACTGGCTACACCTTC
CSASQGTGYTF
>TRBD1|TRBV4-1|.|TRBJ2-1
TGCGCCAGCAGCCAAGAAGGATCGGGACAGGGGAACAATGAGCAGTTCTTC
CASSQEGSGQGNNEQFF
>.|TRBV4-1|.|TRBJ2-3
TGCGCCAGCAGCCAACAGGGTTTCGGCACAGATACGCAGTATTTT
CASSQQGFGTDTQYF
>.|TRBV30|.|TRBJ1-1
TGTGCCTGGAACCCCGGGATGGACGGAACTGAAGCTTTCTTT
CAWNPGMDGTEAFF
>.|TRBV7-2|.|TRBJ1-5
TGTGCCAGCAGCTTCGGGAGCAATCAGCCCCAGCATTTT
CASSFGSNQPQHF
>.|TRBV19|once|TRBJ1-1
TGTGCCAGTAGTATATCAACAGGGCTTGGGAACACTGAAGCTTTCTTT
CASSISTGLGNTEAFF
>TRBD1|TRBV5-1|.|TRBJ1-5
TGCGCCAGCAGCTTGGGGACAGGGGGCCTAAATCAGCCCCAGCATTTT
CASSLGTGGLNQPQHF
>.|TRBV5-1|.|TRBJ1-5
TGCGCCAGCAGCTTGGCCGGGGATAGCAATCAGCCCCAGCATTTT
CASSLAGDSNQPQHF
>TRBD1|TRBV6-5|.|TRBJ1-2
TGTGCCAGCAGTTACAGGGGGCGGGATGGCTACACCTTC
CASSYRGRDGYTF
>.|TRBV27|.|TRBJ1-6
TGTGCCAGCAGTTTAACTCTCGGGGGTTCACCCCTCCACTTT
CASSLTLGGSPLHF
>TRBD2|TRBV20-1|.|TRBJ2-3
TGCAGTGCTAGTCCCGGGCCCGCCCGGGGGGGGCCTATCCTGTCGCAGTATTTT
CSASPGPARGGPILSQYF
>.|TRBV6-5|.|TRBJ2-2
TGTGCCACCATTAGCGGAGTTGGGACCGGGGAGCTGTTTTTT
CATISGVGTGELFF
>TRBD1|TRBV3-1/TRBV3-2|.|TRBJ1-2
TGTGCCAGCAGCCAAGCTCTTTTGGGACAGGGTCATGGCTACACCTTC
CASSQALLGQGHGYTF
>TRBD2|TRBV5-6|.|TRBJ2-1
TGTGCCAGCAGCTTGGTGGGGGCCGGCGGGAGGCACAATGAGCAGTTCTTC
CASSLVGAGGRHNEQFF
>TRBD2|TRBV6-2/TRBV6-3|.|TRBJ2-2
TGTGCCAGCAGCTGGACTAGCGCCGGGGAGCTGTTTTTT
CASSWTSAGELFF
>TRBD2|TRBV11-2|.|TRBJ2-5
TGTGCCAGCAGCCCCCGTGTCGGCGGGAGGGCTGGAGAGACCCAGTACTTC
CASSPRVGGRAGETQYF
>.|TRBV19|.|TRBJ1-2
TGTGCCAGTAGTATGGGGCCGGACACCTTC
CASSMGPDTF
>.|TRBV30|.|TRBJ1-2
TGTGCCTGTCGTCGCACAAGTAACTATGGCTACACCTTC
CACRRTSNYGYTF
>.|TRBV6-5|once|TRBJ1-1
TGTGCCAGCAGCCCCTATCAGGGTACTGAAGCTTTCTTT
CASSPYQGTEAFF
>.|TRBV7-2|few|TRBJ2-1
TGTGCCAGCAGCTTAGTACGACTTACCGAGCAGTTCTTC
CASSLVRLTEQFF
>.|TRBV12-3/TRBV12-4|.|TRBJ1-1
TGTGCCAGCAGGTGGGCGAAAAGAACTGAAGCTTTCTTT
CASRWAKRTEAFF
>.|TRBV11-2|.|TRBJ1-6
TGTGCCAGCAGCCTACAGAGATTTAATTCACCCCTCCACTTT
CASSLQRFNSPLHF
>.|TRBV7-6|.|TRBJ1-3
TGTGCCAGCAGCTCTACAGGGTCTACTGGAAACACCATATATTTT
CASSSTGSTGNTIYF
>TRBD1|TRBV7-9|.|TRBJ2-2
TGTGCCAGCAGCTCAACGGCCGGGACAGTTCCGGGGGAGCTGTTTTTT
CASSSTAGTVPGELFF
>TRBD1|TRBV11-2|.|TRBJ1-5
TGTGCCAGCAGCTTAGCAGGGACAGGAAACAATCAGCCCCAGCATTTT
CASSLAGTGNNQPQHF
>TRBD2|TRBV15|.|TRBJ2-7
TGTGCCACCAGCAGAGGGGGGGGTACTAGCGGAACAACCTACGAGCAGTACTTC
CATSRGGGTSGTTYEQYF
>TRBD1|TRBV4-2|.|TRBJ2-3
TGTGCCAGCAGCGATCGACAGGGTATAACAGATACGCAGTATTTT
CASSDRQGITDTQYF
>.|TRBV19|.|TRBJ2-7
TGTGCCAGTAGTGCACCGGGACTCTACTACGAGCAGTACTTC
CASSAPGLYYEQYF
>.|TRBV2|.|TRBJ1-1
TGTGCCAGCCAAATGAGGCAATTGAACACTGAAGCTTTCTTT
CASQMRQLNTEAFF
>TRBD1|TRBV24-1|.|TRBJ1-2
TGTGCCACCAGTGTACCGACAGGGTCTCCCAACTATGGCTACACCTTC
CATSVPTGSPNYGYTF
>TRBD2|TRBV19|.|TRBJ2-1
TGTGCCAGTAGCGGACTAGCGGGTTCATACAATGAGCAGTTCTTC
CASSGLAGSYNEQFF
>.|TRBV5-8|.|TRBJ1-1
TGTGCCAGCAGCTTGCAGTTCTCTTGGGGGGTGAACACTGAAGCTTTCTTT
CASSLQFSWGVNTEAFF
>TRBD1|TRBV2|.|TRBJ2-1
TGTGCCAGCAGTGGTCCTTTGGGGGACAGATTGAATGAGCAGTTCTTC
CASSGPLGDRLNEQFF
>TRBD1|TRBV4-2|.|TRBJ1-6
TGTGCCAGCAGCCAAGACTCCGGGACAGGGGGCTATAATTCACCCCTCCACTTT
CASSQDSGTGGYNSPLHF
>TRBD1|TRBV27|.|TRBJ2-5
TGTGCCAGCAGTTACGGGACAGGGGGAAGGGAGACCCAGTACTTC
CASSYGTGGRETQYF
>TRBD2|TRBV5-1|.|TRBJ2-1
TGCGCCAGCAGCCCAGCCGGGACTAGCGGATTAAATGAGCAGTTCTTC
CASSPAGTSGLNEQFF
>TRBD1|TRBV7-8|.|TRBJ2-7
TGTGCCAGCAGCCCAAACGCTCCCGGGACAGGGGCCCTCCAAGGCTACGAGCAGTACTTC
CASSPNAPGTGALQGYEQYF
>.|TRBV6-4|.|TRBJ1-6
TGTGCCAGCAGCTTATCGCAGGGTTCACCCCTCCACTTT
CASSLSQGSPLHF
>.|TRBV6-1|once|TRBJ1-1
TGTGCCAGCAGTGAAGGGGCCCGTATGAACACTGAAGCTTTCTTT
CASSEGARMNTEAFF
>TRBD1|TRBV6-5|.|TRBJ1-5
TGTGCCAGCAGTTTAGCCGAAGGACAGGCCTATCAGCCCCAGCATTTT
CASSLAEGQAYQPQHF
>.|TRBV3-1/TRBV3-2|.|TRBJ2-4
TGTGCCAGCAGCCAAGAGCGGTCAGGGTGGGAAGCCAAAAACATTCAGTACTTC
CASSQERSGWEAKNIQYF